This T cell receptor beta chain comes out of a study of blood T cell repertoires in COVID-19. Study overall: Samples of COVID-19 (acute and convalescent) were obtained from the United States, Italy and Spain. PBMCs, B-cell-depleted T cells, or T cells were the source of the cDNA or gDNA that made up the material.

Per the original data handling: By means of reference gene primer amplification, nucleated cell counts were estimated. TCRdb's copy holds only in-frame clones and misses some; the assay was immunoSEQ multiplex PCR. V and J calls and clone size are as listed in that table; D and trimming were resolved from the DNA. The table shows more than 80,000 clones, with 85% to 90% occurring only once. Trimming stripped 1 base from V and 2 bases from J, with 5 bases between. Per the germline V gene, CDR1 is SGHAT and CDR2 is FQNNGV. The length of the CDR3 is 13 residues. The TCR was taken from a man aged 40-49 years with acute or convalescent COVID-19. The specimen was peripheral blood. V and J are TRBV11-2 and TRBJ1-2; D call uncertain. The CDR3 reads CASSLAGNYGYTF. DNA for the CDR3: TGTGCCAGCAGCTTAGCCGGGAACTATGGCTACACCTTC.